A single sample gave rise to the 27 T cell receptor beta chains below, sequenced in a study of cytomegalovirus exposure and HLA in healthy donors. The PCR made use of 60 Vbeta and 13 Jbeta primers. Measured with immunoSEQ multiplex PCR; TCRdb has only the in-frame clones, and not every one. The table includes about 54,000 clones, 78% detected once. The sample consisted of PBMCs. The receptor source for this set is a female donor in good health and CMV-seronegative.

The chain uses TRBV5-1 and TRBJ2-2; D is uncertain. Per the germline V gene, CDR1 is SGHRS and CDR2 is YFSETQ. V was cut by 0 bases and J by 9 bases, with 3 bases left in between. There are 11 residues in the CDR3. CDR3 DNA: TGCGCCAGCAGCTTGGACAGGGAGCTGTTTTTT. Translation gives CASSLDRELFF.

CDR3 bases: TGCGCCAGCAGCTTGGGGACAGCATATGGCTACACCTTC. This encodes CASSLGTAYGYTF. V is TRBV5-1 and J is TRBJ1-2; perhaps TRBD1 as D (6 bases). V lost 0 bases and J lost 5, with 8 bases in between. This CDR3 is 13 amino acids long. CDR1 is SGHRS and CDR2 is YFSETQ in the germline V gene.

The chain employs TRBV5-1 and TRBJ2-5; no clear D gene. In germline, CDR1 is SGHRS, CDR2 YFSETQ. The V and J ends lost 3 bases and 2 bases respectively, with 5 bases between them. The CDR3 loop spans 12 amino acids. The CDR3 protein is CASSYGQETQYF. The CDR3 DNA sequence: TGCGCCAGCAGCTACGGGCAAGAGACCCAGTACTTC.

CDR3 sequence reads: CASSPGRGSTDTQYF. The CDR3 bases are TGTGCCAGCTCACCGGGCAGGGGGAGCACAGATACGCAGTATTTT. The chain employs TRBV18 and TRBJ2-3, with TRBD1 matching over 7 bases. Losses at the gene ends were 3 bases for V and 0 bases for J; bases not matched to a gene: 3. The CDR3 extends over 15 amino acids. Germline assignment: CDR1 KGHSH and CDR2 LQKENI.

This clone was observed a few times. The V call is TRBV11-2, the J call TRBJ2-2; 12 bases are shared with TRBD2. The junction had 2 bases not matched to a gene; V was cut back by 3 bases and J by 3 bases. CDR3 length: 16 residues. Per germline, CDR1 SGHAT and CDR2 FQNNGV. This chain's CDR3 is CASSFRLAGDTGELFF. The CDR3 coding sequence is TGTGCCAGCAGCTTTCGACTAGCGGGGGACACCGGGGAGCTGTTTTTT.

The genes are TRBV4-1 and TRBJ1-5; TRBD1 agrees at 9 bases. Trimming at V came to 1 base and at J to 2 bases, leaving 18 bases not matched to a gene. The CDR3 runs 21 residues. Germline CDR1 reads MGHRA; CDR2 reads YSYEKL. CDR3 coding DNA: TGCGCCAGCAGCCAAGCAGACCACTCACCGGGACAGGGTAGTCGCAATCAGCCCCAGCATTTT. Its protein product is CASSQADHSPGQGSRNQPQHF.

This chain joins TRBV6-5 and TRBJ1-1; weak D call: TRBD1 (5 bases). This CDR3 comprises 14 residues. V lost 6 bases and J lost 5, with 16 bases in between. Germline V CDR1 and CDR2: MNHEY, SVGAGI. CDR3 in amino acids: CASSYMGGRTEAFF. As DNA, the CDR3 is TGTGCCAGCAGCTATATGGGGGGTCGGACTGAAGCTTTCTTT.

The V and J genes are TRBV19 and TRBJ2-7, with TRBD1 identical over 7 bases. Germline values: CDR1 LNHDA, CDR2 SQIVND (reference sequence). The ends lost 4 bases at V and 1 base at J; junction bases unmatched: 7. CDR3 length: 15 amino acids. The CDR3 spells CASSTWRTGSYEQYF. In nucleotides, the CDR3 is TGTGCCAGTAGTACCTGGCGGACAGGATCCTACGAGCAGTACTTC.

The genes are TRBV7-9 and TRBJ1-6; D perhaps matches TRBD1 (6 bases). Trimming took off 1 base at V and 8 bases at J, with 9 bases between the two ends. Germline CDR1 SEHNR, CDR2 FQNEAQ (reference sequence). The CDR3 has 14 residues. This chain's CDR3 is CASSLGGGDSPLHF. CDR3 sequence (DNA): TGTGCCAGCAGCTTAGGGGGGGGCGATTCACCCCTCCACTTT.

The CDR3 sequence: CASSTGFLVNQPQHF. DNA for the CDR3: TGTGCCAGTAGTACAGGGTTTTTAGTAAATCAGCCCCAGCATTTT. The chain links TRBV19 to TRBJ1-5; weak D call: TRBD1 (5 bases). The V gene's germline CDR1 is LNHDA and CDR2 SQIVND (reference sequence). With 4 bases removed from V and 4 bases from J, the gap between germline ends came to 14 bases. This CDR3 has 15 residues. Supplemented by reference TRBV19 and TRBJ1-5, the full variable domain reads DGGITQSPKYLFRKEGQNVTLSCEQNLNHDAMYWYRQDPGQGLRLIYYSQIVNDFQKGDIAEGYSVSREKKESFPLTVTSAQKNPTAFYLCASSTGFLVNQPQHFGDGTRLSIL.

This clone has just one count. J is TRBJ2-3 and V is TRBV9; the match to TRBD1 covers 8 bases. The V gene's germline CDR1 is SGDLS and CDR2 YYNGEE. The CDR3 contains 15 residues. J gave up 6 bases and V 1 base, and 7 bases lay outside the gene matches. The CDR3: CASSVRQGNSDTQYF. The CDR3 DNA follows: TGTGCCAGCAGCGTACGACAGGGGAATAGTGATACGCAGTATTTT.

This clone was seen a single time. The V gene is TRBV5-1, the J gene TRBJ2-7, with 7 bases matching TRBD2. This CDR3 is built from 15 residues. Germline lookup yields CDR1 SGHRS and CDR2 YFSETQ. The J segment lost 2 bases and the V segment lost 4 bases, leaving 9 bases of the junction unmatched. The CDR3 reads CASSIGTNGAYEQYF. CDR3 sequence (DNA): TGCGCCAGCAGCATCGGGACTAACGGGGCCTACGAGCAGTACTTC.

The genes are TRBV6-6 and TRBJ2-7; possible D gene TRBD2, 6 bases. CDR1 is MNHNY, CDR2 SVGAGI, per germline (reference sequence). The ends were cut back, 4 bases at V and 2 bases at J, with 12 bases in the middle. The CDR3 has 14 amino acids. The CDR3 loop reads CASSFGRETYEQYF. The CDR3 coding sequence is TGTGCCAGCAGTTTCGGCCGGGAGACCTACGAGCAGTACTTC.

The chain links TRBV4-1 to TRBJ1-2, with 9 bases that match TRBD1. The germline V gene has CDR1 MGHRA and CDR2 YSYEKL. The CDR3 has 16 residues. The V segment lost 1 base and the J segment 0 bases; nucleotides outside the gene matches: 3. DNA of the CDR3: TGCGCCAGCAGCCAAGGACAGGGGGAGTCTAACTATGGCTACACCTTC. Its protein is CASSQGQGESNYGYTF.

This sequence joins TRBV2 and TRBJ2-3; D unclear. The V gene's germline CDR1 is SNHLY and CDR2 FYNNEI. The CDR3 consists of 12 residues. Trimming shortened V by 6 bases and J by 5 bases, and 9 bases separated the two germline ends. CDR3 in amino acids: CASSQHEDTQYF. Here the CDR3 DNA reads TGTGCCAGCAGCCAACACGAAGATACGCAGTATTTT.

The V gene is TRBV6-5, the J gene TRBJ1-5; D unresolved. The CDR3 has 14 residues. The germline V gene encodes CDR1 MNHEY and CDR2 SVGAGI. V lost 6 bases and J 3 bases, leaving 12 bases between the germline ends. Written as DNA, the CDR3 is TGTGCCAGCAGCTTCTCGGGGTCCAATCAGCCCCAGCATTTT. This codes for CASSFSGSNQPQHF.

This sequence joins TRBV13 and TRBJ1-1, with a weak D call TRBD1 (5 bases). Germline CDR1 PRHDT, CDR2 FYEKMQ (reference sequence). V lost 5 bases to trimming and J lost 3 bases, with 16 bases between them. CDR3 length: 15 residues. The CDR3 spells CASSLLGGGDTEAFF. CDR3 sequence (DNA): TGTGCCAGCAGCCTCCTCGGGGGAGGCGACACTGAAGCTTTCTTT.

Only one count was recorded for this clone. V and J are TRBV6-5 and TRBJ1-1, with D perhaps TRBD1 (5 bases). CDR1 is MNHEY, CDR2 SVGAGI, per germline. The ends were cut back, 5 bases at V and 11 bases at J, with 15 bases in the middle. There are 12 residues in the CDR3. The CDR3 bases are TGTGCCAGCAGTCCCGGGGCCCGGGGGGCTTTCTTT. As protein: CASSPGARGAFF.

The chain links TRBV6-1 to TRBJ2-1; D possibly corresponds to TRBD2 (6 bases). Germline V gene lookup returns CDR1 MNHNS and CDR2 SASEGT. This CDR3 region has 14 residues. Trimming cost V 4 bases and J 5 bases, with 12 bases left between them. CDR3 coding DNA: TGTGCCAGCAGTGTTTTTTGGGGGGACAATGAGCAGTTCTTC. It codes for CASSVFWGDNEQFF.

In this sample, this clone turned up a few times. In DNA form, the CDR3 reads TGTGCCAGCAGCGCCGGACTACCAGAGACCCAGTACTTC. Translated: CASSAGLPETQYF. The chain recombines TRBV5-4 with TRBJ2-5, with D possibly TRBD2 on 6 matching bases. Trimming took off 4 bases at V and 4 bases at J, with 11 bases between the two ends. This CDR3 has 13 amino acids. Per germline, CDR1 SGHNT and CDR2 YYREEE (reference sequence).

The sample holds one count of this clone. The V and J genes are TRBV5-4 and TRBJ2-1, with TRBD1 matching 8 bases. CDR3 length: 16 amino acids. V lost 4 bases to trimming and J lost 5 bases; unmatched junction nucleotides: 11. Per the germline V gene, CDR1 is SGHNT and CDR2 is YYREEE (reference sequence). CDR3 sequence reads: CASSLGQGEGNNEQFF. DNA of the CDR3: TGTGCCAGCAGCCTAGGACAGGGCGAGGGAAACAATGAGCAGTTCTTC.

A word on this clone: The junction departs from germline at one end; a sequencing error may be responsible. CDR3 residues: CVSSQSASGATNEKLFF. Here the CDR3 DNA reads TGCGTCAGCAGCCAATCCGCGTCGGGTGCAACTAATGAAAAACTGTTTTTT. The chain carries TRBV4-3 and TRBJ1-4, with unresolved D. The CDR3 contains 17 residues. CDR1 is LGHNA and CDR2 is YSLEER in the germline V gene.

The V call is TRBV9, the J call TRBJ1-3; D is possibly TRBD1 (6 bases). Trimming took 3 bases from V and 6 from J, leaving 19 bases between them. The CDR3 length is 16 residues. From germline, CDR1 is SGDLS and CDR2 YYNGEE. In DNA, the CDR3 is TGTGCCAGCAGCGCGAGCCGGCAGGGGTTAGAAAACACCATATATTTT. Translating it yields CASSASRQGLENTIYF.

The sample holds a few counts of this clone. The chain recombines TRBV5-4 with TRBJ1-3, with 8 nucleotides matching TRBD1. The CDR3 consists of 16 residues. The germline gives CDR1 SGHNT, CDR2 YYREEE (reference sequence). The J segment lost 4 bases and the V segment lost 2 bases, leaving 8 bases of the junction unmatched. Here the CDR3 reads CASSFFRQGSGNTIYF. In nucleotides, the CDR3 is TGTGCCAGCAGCTTCTTCAGACAGGGGTCGGGAAACACCATATATTTT.

This clone has a handful of counts. This chain joins TRBV11-2 and TRBJ2-5; 10 nucleotides agree with TRBD2. Germline V gene lookup returns CDR1 SGHAT and CDR2 FQNNGV. The trim removed 1 base at V and 2 bases at J, leaving 4 bases unmatched. CDR3 length: 16 residues. CDR3 DNA: TGTGCCAGCAGCTTAGTGGCTAGCGGGGGACAAGAGACCCAGTACTTC. As protein: CASSLVASGGQETQYF. Full variable domain (missing parts from reference TRBV11-2 and TRBJ2-5): EAGVAQSPRYKIIEKRQSVAFWCNPISGHATLYWYQQILGQGPKLLIQFQNNGVVDDSQLPKDRFSAERLKGVDSTLKIQPAKLEDSAVYLCASSLVASGGQETQYFGPGTRLLVL.

The CDR3 DNA follows: TGTGCCAGCAGATCTTCCGGGATCTTCTGGTATGGCTACACCTTC. It is translated as CASRSSGIFWYGYTF. The chain recombines TRBV28 with TRBJ1-2; D unclear. Germline CDR1 and CDR2: MDHEN and SYDVKM. V lost 6 bases and J lost 5, with 19 bases in between. The CDR3 has 15 amino acids.

V is TRBV5-1 and J is TRBJ1-1; 7 bases align to TRBD1. CDR3 size: 16 residues. Germline CDR1 reads SGHRS; CDR2 reads YFSETQ. V lost 1 base and J lost 4; bases outside the gene matches: 10. The CDR3 nucleotides read TGCGCCAGCAGCTTGAGGCCAGGGGGAGAATCCACTGAAGCTTTCTTT. It specifies CASSLRPGGESTEAFF.